These 18 T cell receptor beta chains share one sample of origin, sequenced in a study of shared clonotypes between healthy human individuals. Profiling relied on immunoSEQ multiplex PCR, and the TCRdb table lists in-frame clones only, not all of them. The sample shows 2 million to 2.5 million clones, less than 95% of them seen only once. Sequencing was done on a sample of naive CD4+ T cells from PBMCs. Described subset: CD45RA+ positively selected. The receptors derive from a man younger than 35 in good health. Some clones in this sample may be carry-over from other donors' samples.

As for this clone: Different DNA sequences within this sample yield the same CDR3. The chain joins TRBV20-1 to TRBJ2-5; no clear D. V lost 1 base and J lost 5, with 5 bases in between. In germline, CDR1 is DFQATT, CDR2 SNEGSKA (reference sequence). The CDR3 spans 11 residues. CDR3 nucleotides: TGCAGTGCTAGAGGACGGGAGACCCAGTACTTC. Translated: CSARGRETQYF.

This clone came up once. This sequence joins TRBV6-4 and TRBJ2-7, with TRBD1 matching 8 bases. The J segment lost 3 bases and the V segment lost 6 bases, leaving 13 bases of the junction unmatched. The V gene's germline CDR1 is MRHNA and CDR2 SNTAGT. The CDR3 covers 16 residues. CDR3 loop: CASSDPIRQGYYEQYF. CDR3 in DNA: TGTGCCAGCAGCGACCCTATCAGACAGGGGTACTACGAGCAGTACTTC.

As regards this clone: The sample has other DNA sequences that encode this CDR3 too. J is TRBJ1-4 and V is TRBV29-1, with D unclear. There are 13 residues in the CDR3. Germline V gives CDR1 SQVTM, CDR2 ANQGSEA. V was cut by 4 bases and J by 2 bases, with 8 bases left in between. In DNA form, the CDR3 reads TGCAGCGTTGGAAGGGCGACTAATGAAAAACTGTTTTTT. Its protein is CSVGRATNEKLFF.

The gene calls are TRBV2 and TRBJ2-7, with D tentatively TRBD1 (6 bases). The V and J ends lost 6 bases and 6 bases respectively, with 15 bases between them. CDR3 length equals 13 residues. Germline V CDR1 and CDR2: SNHLY, FYNNEI. CDR3 sequence (DNA): TGTGCCAGCAGACAGGGAACCCCTCGCGAGCAGTACTTC. It yields the protein CASRQGTPREQYF. Drawing the rest from reference TRBV2 and TRBJ2-7, the complete variable domain is EPEVTQTPSHQVTQMGQEVILRCVPISNHLYFYWYRQILGQKVEFLVSFYNNEISEKSEIFDDQFSVERPDGSNFTLKIRSTKLEDSAMYFCASRQGTPREQYFGPGTRLTVT.

The genes are TRBV28 and TRBJ2-2; no definite D call. The V gene's germline CDR1 is MDHEN and CDR2 SYDVKM. V lost 1 base, J lost 6 bases, and 6 bases lay in between. The CDR3 runs 13 residues. CDR3 nucleotide sequence: TGTGCCAGCAGTTTATTAGGGTCCGGGGAGCTGTTTTTT. Residues: CASSLLGSGELFF.

This chain links TRBV5-4 with TRBJ1-4; tentative D call: TRBD1 (5 bases). Per the germline V gene, CDR1 is SGHNT and CDR2 is YYREEE (reference sequence). Trimming shortened V by 4 bases and J by 5 bases, and 15 bases separated the two germline ends. The CDR3 runs 15 residues. This chain's CDR3 is CASSSPGTENEKLFF. In DNA form, the CDR3 reads TGTGCCAGCAGCAGCCCGGGGACGGAGAATGAAAAACTGTTTTTT.

This rearrangement joins TRBV28 to TRBJ1-5; TRBD1 aligns across 8 bases. The CDR3 has 15 residues. CDR1 and CDR2 from the germline V gene are MDHEN and SYDVKM. Germline trimming cut 5 bases from V and 5 bases from J; bases unmatched to any gene: 8. CDR3 protein: CASSPRTGFDQPQHF. The CDR3, as DNA: TGTGCCAGCAGTCCTAGGACAGGGTTCGATCAGCCCCAGCATTTT.

The chain joins TRBV5-1 to TRBJ2-2; D may be TRBD1 or TRBD2 (5 bases each). V lost 4 bases and J 9 bases, leaving 19 bases between the germline ends. The CDR3 has 15 residues. Germline V CDR1 and CDR2: SGHRS, YFSETQ. The CDR3 loop is CASSASSGPGRELFF. CDR3 nucleotide sequence: TGCGCCAGCAGCGCCTCGTCAGGGCCGGGGAGGGAGCTGTTTTTT.

The chain links TRBV6-6 to TRBJ1-1, with a possible D match to TRBD1 (5 bases). V lost 5 bases and J lost 8, with 9 bases in between. Germline V gene lookup returns CDR1 MNHNY and CDR2 SVGAGI (reference sequence). This CDR3 is built from 11 residues. CDR3 DNA sequence: TGTGCCAGCAGTGTTTCAGGGGAAGCTTTCTTT. Residues: CASSVSGEAFF.

The chain has TRBV4-1 and TRBJ1-5; D call uncertain. Germline lookup yields CDR1 MGHRA and CDR2 YSYEKL. The CDR3 is 17 residues long. Trimming removed 1 base at V and 3 bases at J, with 16 bases between. CDR3 nucleotides: TGCGCCAGCAGCCAAGGTTTCTTGGGCAGCAACAATCAGCCCCAGCATTTT. Amino acids: CASSQGFLGSNNQPQHF.

Details on this clone: The same CDR3 can be traced to other DNA sequences in this sample. V is TRBV6-1 and J is TRBJ1-5; D unclear. Trimming left V 0 bases short and J 2 bases short, with 2 bases between. Germline lookup yields CDR1 MNHNS and CDR2 SASEGT. The CDR3 is made up of 13 amino acids. The CDR3 region is CASSEARNQPQHF. The CDR3 DNA is TGTGCCAGCAGTGAAGCACGCAATCAGCCCCAGCATTTT.

V usage is TRBV7-2 and J usage is TRBJ1-1, with D tentatively TRBD1 (5 bases). Germline V lookup: CDR1 SGHTA, CDR2 FQGNSA. The CDR3 runs 14 residues. V dropped 1 base and J dropped 3 bases, with 9 bases sitting between them. The CDR3 reads CASSLDWGYTEAFF. DNA for the CDR3: TGTGCCAGCAGCTTAGATTGGGGGTACACTGAAGCTTTCTTT.

The rearrangement joins TRBV7-8 to TRBJ2-7, with 9 bases that match TRBD1. J gave up 0 bases and V 1 base, and 1 base lay outside the gene matches. CDR3 length: 15 amino acids. Germline V gene data show CDR1 as SGHVS and CDR2 as FQNEAQ. The CDR3 coding sequence is TGTGCCAGCAGCTTAGAGACAGGGGGCTCCTACGAGCAGTACTTC. Protein product: CASSLETGGSYEQYF.

V usage is TRBV2 and J usage is TRBJ2-3; TRBD1 matches at 9 bases. V shed 4 bases and J 3 bases; nucleotides not matched to a gene: 5. This CDR3 has 15 amino acids. Germline CDR1 and CDR2: SNHLY and FYNNEI. CDR3 nucleotides: TGTGCCAGCAGTGTCGGGACAGGGAGGACAGATACGCAGTATTTT. It specifies CASSVGTGRTDTQYF. Full variable domain (missing parts from reference TRBV2 and TRBJ2-3): EPEVTQTPSHQVTQMGQEVILRCVPISNHLYFYWYRQILGQKVEFLVSFYNNEISEKSEIFDDQFSVERPDGSNFTLKIRSTKLEDSAMYFCASSVGTGRTDTQYFGPGTRLTVL.

The V and J genes are TRBV28 and TRBJ1-2; 8 positions match TRBD1. This CDR3 region has 16 residues. Germline V CDR1 and CDR2: MDHEN, SYDVKM. J was trimmed by 5 bases and V by 5 bases; bases with no gene match: 13. The CDR3 here is CASSPQTGATTYGYTF. The CDR3 region has the DNA TGTGCCAGCAGTCCGCAGACAGGGGCGACTACGTATGGCTACACCTTC.

The chain has TRBV6-1 and TRBJ2-7; 10 bases align to TRBD2. After removal of 4 bases from V and 3 bases from J, the junction contained 9 bases not matched to a gene. The CDR3 contains 16 residues. CDR1 and CDR2 from the germline V gene are MNHNS and SASEGT. The CDR3 DNA sequence: TGTGCCAGCAGTGCAGGTATGGGGACTAGCGACTACGAGCAGTACTTC. Translated: CASSAGMGTSDYEQYF.

The rearrangement joins TRBV2 to TRBJ2-3; 11 bases are shared with TRBD2. Germline trimming cut 5 bases from V and 2 bases from J; bases unmatched to any gene: 6. CDR3 size: 16 residues. Germline loops: CDR1 SNHLY, CDR2 FYNNEI. This CDR3 reads CASSYRLAGYTDTQYF. CDR3 nucleotides: TGTGCCAGCAGTTATCGACTAGCGGGGTACACAGATACGCAGTATTTT.

Remarks on this clone: Other DNA sequences in the same sample also yield this CDR3. The chain has TRBV2 and TRBJ1-4; D remains ambiguous. The CDR3 runs 12 residues. V lost 9 bases, J lost 4 bases, and 9 bases lay in between. Germline CDR1 is SNHLY and CDR2 is FYNNEI. CDR3 in amino acids: CASSEFNEKLFF. The CDR3 coding sequence is TGTGCCAGTTCGGAATTTAATGAAAAACTGTTTTTT.